This TCR beta chain was captured by sequencing in a study of tissue T cells after allogeneic stem cell transplantation. The time point here: mouse harvest day 7 after allogeneic transplant. Tail vein injection delivered 10^7 T-cell-depleted bone marrow cells and 10^6 splenic CD5+ T cells. This mouse GVHD model was MHC-mismatched B6 to BALB/c, profiled day 7 or 14. With respect to this clone: Antigen specificity is unknown. One end of the junction varies from germline; a read error may be responsible. All gene names here are mouse names.

Generated by immunoSEQ multiplex PCR, the TCRdb table keeps only in-frame clones and is missing some. Found here are about 4,200 clones, more than 50% of them singletons; the top ten hold about 30%. Study-level results: Some tissue clones might be persisting host cells; their alloreactivity or antigen specificity was not determined. Shared clones across patients were few; motif clustering revealed tissue-specific shared signatures.

The source is a female BALB/c mouse given C57BL/6 T cells with graft-versus-host disease after an allogeneic hematopoietic cell transplant. Specimen: spleen.

CDR3 bases read: TGTGCCCGCAGTGATGGGGGACGGGGGGGGCTTGAACAGTAC. It codes for CARSDGGRGGLEQY. The whole CDR3 sequence is CARSDGGRGGLEQYF. The chain combines TRBV13-1 with TRBJ2-7, with TRBD2 matching 8 bases. The observed sequence ends 1 residue before the CDR3 terminus, with the missing tail filled in from the germline J gene. Germline CDR1 NSHNY, CDR2 SYGAGN. This CDR3 comprises 15 residues.